A single sample gave rise to the 6 T cell receptor beta chains below, sequenced in a study of blood T cell repertoires in COVID-19. TCRdb's copy holds only in-frame clones and misses some; the assay was immunoSEQ multiplex PCR. The sample has some 150,000 clones; approximately 84% are singletons. The sequenced sample consisted of peripheral blood. The origin of the receptors is a human donor in a cohort sampled during active COVID-19.

The rearrangement links TRBV5-6 to TRBJ2-7, with TRBD1 identical over 7 bases. The J segment lost 3 bases and the V segment lost 4 bases, leaving 13 bases of the junction unmatched. The CDR3 spans 16 residues. Looked up from germline, CDR1 is SGHDT and CDR2 is YYEEEE. The CDR3 protein is CASSAGTAESVYEQYF. In nucleotides, the CDR3 is TGTGCCAGCAGCGCCGGGACAGCCGAAAGCGTCTACGAGCAGTACTTC.

CDR3 region: CASSLDSGGLYEQYF. CDR3 nucleotide sequence: TGTGCCAGCAGCTTAGATAGCGGGGGCCTCTACGAGCAGTACTTC. This chain connects TRBV7-2 to TRBJ2-7; 9 bases align to TRBD2. The CDR3 has 15 residues. Germline CDR1 is SGHTA and CDR2 is FQGNSA. J was trimmed by 3 bases and V by 1 base; bases with no gene match: 4.

The V and J genes are TRBV3-1 (or the pseudogene TRBV3-2) and TRBJ1-5; D is possibly TRBD1 (5 bases). V lost 1 base to trimming and J lost 2 bases, with 9 bases between them. The CDR3 totals 15 residues. Looked up from germline, CDR1 is LGHDT and CDR2 is YNNKEL (reference sequence). The CDR3 nucleotides read TGTGCCAGCAGCCAAGTTTTAGGGGGCAATCAGCCCCAGCATTTT. This gives the protein CASSQVLGGNQPQHF.

This clone was seen only once. The chain combines TRBV19 with TRBJ2-3; 8 bases agree with TRBD2. V lost 3 bases and J lost 0; bases outside the gene matches: 2. The CDR3 loop spans 15 amino acids. Germline V gene lookup returns CDR1 LNHDA and CDR2 SQIVND (reference sequence). The CDR3 bases are TGTGCCAGTAGTATTAGCGGGGCTAGCACAGATACGCAGTATTTT. Protein sequence: CASSISGASTDTQYF.

The chain carries TRBV11-3 and TRBJ2-3, with D possibly TRBD2 on 7 matching bases. This CDR3 is 13 amino acids long. Trimming shortened V by 5 bases and J by 4 bases, and 10 bases separated the two germline ends. Germline CDR1 is SGHNT and CDR2 is YENEEA. As DNA, the CDR3 is TGTGCCAGCAGCGGCGGGGGCCCAGATACGCAGTATTTT. It is translated as CASSGGGPDTQYF.

This rearrangement joins TRBV5-1 to TRBJ2-3, with D unclear. The CDR3 runs 16 residues. Germline CDR1 and CDR2: SGHRS and YFSETQ. V dropped 4 bases and J dropped 0 bases, with 15 bases sitting between them. The CDR3 DNA reads as TGCGCCAGCAGCCTGGACCAGCTAGTAAGCACAGATACGCAGTATTTT. Encoded protein: CASSLDQLVSTDTQYF. The entire variable domain, with the rest obtained from reference TRBV5-1 and TRBJ2-3, is as follows: KAGVTQTPRYLIKTRGQQVTLSCSPISGHRSVSWYQQTPGQGLQFLFEYFSETQRNKGNFPGRFSGRQFSNSRSEMNVSTLELGDSALYLCASSLDQLVSTDTQYFGPGTRLTVL.